A few counts support the clone carrying this T cell receptor (beta chain). Via MiXCR, TCRdb re-called the 5' RACE reads, giving one row per CDR3 protein. The top ten clones hold under 3.5% of a sample with about 40,000 distinct CDR3 sequences, 15% to 20% of them seen once. Deletions cut 3 bases from V and 7 bases from J, with 4 bases between. Germline values: CDR1 SGHVS, CDR2 FNYEAQ. The CDR3 loop spans 11 amino acids. This clonotype was sampled from a female donor with breast cancer. The gene calls are TRBV7-6 and TRBJ2-1, with D unclear. The material sequenced was naive CD4+ T cells sorted from a lymph node. The subset is: naive CD4+ T cells, CD4+CD45RA+CD25-. The CDR3 region has the DNA TGTGCCAGCAGCTTGGTTAATGAGCAGTTCTTC. Its translation: CASSLVNEQFF.